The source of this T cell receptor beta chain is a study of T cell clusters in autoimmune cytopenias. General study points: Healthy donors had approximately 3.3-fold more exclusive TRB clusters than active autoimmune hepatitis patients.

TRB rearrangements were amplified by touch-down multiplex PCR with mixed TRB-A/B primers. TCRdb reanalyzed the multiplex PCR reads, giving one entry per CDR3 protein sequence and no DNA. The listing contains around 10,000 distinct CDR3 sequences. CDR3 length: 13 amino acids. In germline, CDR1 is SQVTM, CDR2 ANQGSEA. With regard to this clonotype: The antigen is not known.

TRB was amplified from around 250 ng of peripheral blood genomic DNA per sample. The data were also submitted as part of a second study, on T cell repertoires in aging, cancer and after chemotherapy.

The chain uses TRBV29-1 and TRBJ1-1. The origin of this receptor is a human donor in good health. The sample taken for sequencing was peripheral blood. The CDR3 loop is CSVGALTNTEAFF.